Listed here are 23 T cell receptor beta chains from one sample, sequenced in a study of STAT5B mutations in CD4+ large granular lymphocyte leukemia. Assay: immunoSEQ multiplex PCR; the TCRdb copy retains only in-frame clones and omits some. Here the sample spans 25,000 to 35,000 clones, 85% to 90% being singletons. Sequencing used CD4+ T cells from blood buffy coats. The receptors here all came from a human donor in good health.

The V call is TRBV18, the J call TRBJ2-1; 13 bases are shared with TRBD2. V lost 2 bases and J lost 5; bases outside the gene matches: 6. Germline V CDR1 and CDR2: KGHSH, LQKENI. The CDR3 extends over 17 amino acids. CDR3 residues: CASSPTLGTSGDNEQFF. CDR3 coding DNA: TGTGCCAGCTCACCAACTTTGGGGACTAGCGGGGACAATGAGCAGTTCTTC.

CDR3 sequence reads: CASSYGGYEGEQYF. The CDR3 DNA follows: TGTGCCAGCAGCTACGGGGGCTACGAAGGCGAGCAGTACTTC. The chain combines TRBV6-5 with TRBJ2-7; either TRBD1 or TRBD2 may fit D (6 bases each). The CDR3 contains 14 residues. CDR1 is MNHEY, CDR2 SVGAGI, per germline. V was shortened by 6 bases and J by 6 bases, with 18 bases between the two germline ends.

This chain uses TRBV11-2 with TRBJ2-5, with 8 bases aligning to TRBD2. The V and J ends lost 2 bases and 5 bases, in that order; junction bases with no gene match: 13. Germline lookup yields CDR1 SGHAT and CDR2 FQNNGV. The length of the CDR3 is 17 residues. This CDR3 reads CASSLKGLEKLRETQYF. The CDR3 nucleotides are TGTGCCAGCAGCTTAAAGGGACTAGAGAAGTTACGGGAGACCCAGTACTTC.

This sequence joins TRBV27 and TRBJ2-4; 8 positions agree with TRBD1. CDR3 length equals 16 residues. Trimming removed 5 bases from V and 0 bases from J; junction bases left unmatched: 6. Germline lookup yields CDR1 MNHEY and CDR2 SMNVEV (reference sequence). CDR3 amino acids: CASSPQGALAKNIQYF. As DNA, the CDR3 is TGTGCCAGCAGTCCCCAGGGGGCGCTAGCCAAAAACATTCAGTACTTC.

This clone showed up just once. The chain couples TRBV28 to TRBJ2-7; tentatively, D is TRBD2 (6 bases). Germline CDR1 MDHEN, CDR2 SYDVKM. The CDR3 runs to 12 residues. Trimming took off 5 bases at V and 4 bases at J, with 9 bases between the two ends. Written as DNA, the CDR3 is TGTGCCAGCAGTGGAGGGAAATACGAGCAGTACTTC. Translated, it gives CASSGGKYEQYF.

The chain is built from TRBV7-8 and TRBJ2-7, with D possibly TRBD2 on 6 matching bases. With 5 bases removed from V and 7 bases from J, the gap between germline ends came to 12 bases. The CDR3 totals 12 residues. CDR1 and CDR2 (germline): SGHVS, FQNEAQ. CDR3 region: CASSPLGGEQYF. The CDR3 region has the DNA TGTGCCAGCAGCCCCCTTGGGGGGGAGCAGTACTTC. Supplemented by reference TRBV7-8 and TRBJ2-7, the full variable domain reads GAGVSQSPRYKVAKRGQDVALRCDPISGHVSLFWYQQALGQGPEFLTYFQNEAQLDKSGLPSDRFFAERPEGSVSTLKIQRTQQEDSAVYLCASSPLGGEQYFGPGTRLTVT.

The gene calls are TRBV4-2 and TRBJ1-1; D call uncertain. Germline CDR1 and CDR2: LGHNA and YNFKEQ. Trimming shortened V by 4 bases and J by 0 bases, and 12 bases separated the two germline ends. The CDR3 has 15 residues. The CDR3 coding sequence is TGTGCCAGCAGCCCACCTGGACTGTTGAACACTGAAGCTTTCTTT. Protein sequence: CASSPPGLLNTEAFF.

This clone was detected only a few times. The chain recombines TRBV30 with TRBJ2-1; D call uncertain. V dropped 2 bases and J dropped 8 bases, with 7 bases sitting between them. Germline loops: CDR1 GTSNPN, CDR2 SVGIG (reference sequence). The CDR3 spans 11 residues. The CDR3 protein is CAWSIRDEQFF. The DNA of the CDR3 is TGTGCCTGGAGTATAAGGGATGAGCAGTTCTTC.

V and J are TRBV5-1 and TRBJ2-5, with 8 bases that match TRBD1. V was clipped by 4 bases and J by 4 bases; unmatched bases: 6. The germline V gene encodes CDR1 SGHRS and CDR2 YFSETQ. There are 14 residues in the CDR3. CDR3 bases: TGCGCCAGCAGCCACCTGACAGGGGTAGAGACCCAGTACTTC. This codes for CASSHLTGVETQYF.

The chain joins TRBV7-2 to TRBJ2-5; D is possibly TRBD2 (7 bases). The germline gives CDR1 SGHTA, CDR2 FQGNSA. The germline V and J ends were trimmed by 5 bases and 1 base, with 17 bases remaining between them. The CDR3 runs 16 residues. CDR3 region: CASSKQRGGVQETQYF. The CDR3 DNA follows: TGTGCCAGCAGCAAACAACGAGGGGGGGTCCAAGAGACCCAGTACTTC. The full variable domain, with the rest looked up from reference TRBV7-2 and TRBJ2-5, is GAGVSQSPSNKVTEKGKDVELRCDPISGHTALYWYRQSLGQGLEFLIYFQGNSAPDKSGLPSDRFSAERTGGSVSTLTIQRTQQEDSAVYLCASSKQRGGVQETQYFGPGTRLLVL.

J is TRBJ1-2 and V is TRBV19; no definite D call. Germline-derived CDR1 and CDR2 are LNHDA and SQIVND (reference sequence). CDR3 length: 11 amino acids. Trimming stripped 6 bases from V and 8 bases from J, with 10 bases between. This CDR3 reads CASRESMGYTF. CDR3 DNA sequence: TGTGCCAGTAGAGAAAGCATGGGCTACACCTTC.

The gene calls are TRBV14 and TRBJ1-1; TRBD1 matches at 11 bases. The CDR3 is 20 amino acids. Germline lookup yields CDR1 SGHDN and CDR2 FVKESK. V gave up 0 bases and J gave up 2 bases; unmatched junction bases: 14. The CDR3 DNA follows: TGTGCCAGCAGCCAAGATGGGGTCGGACGGACAGGGGGCTATAACACTGAAGCTTTCTTT. It specifies CASSQDGVGRTGGYNTEAFF. Full variable domain (outside the CDR3, taken from reference TRBV14 and TRBJ1-1): EAGVTQFPSHSVIEKGQTVTLRCDPISGHDNLYWYRRVMGKEIKFLLHFVKESKQDESGMPNNRFLAERTGGTYSTLKVQPAELEDSGVYFCASSQDGVGRTGGYNTEAFFGQGTRLTVV.

In its sample, this clone was seen once. The genes are TRBV29-1 and TRBJ2-7; maybe TRBD1 (5 bases). This CDR3 region has 13 residues. Germline V gives CDR1 SQVTM, CDR2 ANQGSEA. Trimming left V 0 bases short and J 5 bases short, with 11 bases between. The CDR3 region has the DNA TGCAGCGTTGAAGAAGGCCAGGGAAACGAGCAGTACTTC. It yields the protein CSVEEGQGNEQYF.

The chain has TRBV9 and TRBJ2-3; 7 bases are a match to TRBD2. Germline V gene sequence: CDR1 SGDLS, CDR2 YYNGEE. Unmatched junction bases numbered 2, after V lost 4 bases and J lost 0 bases. CDR3 length equals 14 residues. The CDR3 sequence: CASSQRGSTDTQYF. CDR3 in DNA: TGTGCCAGCAGCCAGCGGGGCAGCACAGATACGCAGTATTTT. The variable domain in full, completed from reference TRBV9 and TRBJ2-3, reads DSGVTQTPKHLITATGQRVTLRCSPRSGDLSVYWYQQSLDQGLQFLIQYYNGEERAKGNILERFSAQQFPDLHSELNLSSLELGDSALYFCASSQRGSTDTQYFGPGTRLTVL.

This chain connects TRBV29-1 to TRBJ1-1, with D maybe TRBD1 (6 bases). V dropped 3 bases and J dropped 1 base, with 12 bases sitting between them. The CDR3 consists of 14 residues. CDR1 SQVTM and CDR2 ANQGSEA come from the germline V gene. The CDR3 reads CSVERGQGNTEAFF. The DNA for the CDR3 is TGCAGCGTTGAGCGGGGGCAAGGGAACACTGAAGCTTTCTTT.

This chain connects TRBV18 to TRBJ2-5, with D unresolved. Trimming shortened V by 3 bases and J by 5 bases, and 7 bases separated the two germline ends. Germline V gives CDR1 KGHSH, CDR2 LQKENI. CDR3 length equals 12 residues. The CDR3, as DNA: TGTGCCAGCTCACCCGGGCCGGAGACCCAGTACTTC. It yields the protein CASSPGPETQYF.

The chain has TRBV10-3 and TRBJ2-3; 7 nucleotides line up with TRBD1. J lost 2 bases, V lost 6 bases, and 5 bases had no gene match. Germline assignment: CDR1 ENHRY and CDR2 SYGVKD. CDR3 length: 14 residues. DNA of the CDR3: TGTGCCATCAGCGAAGGACAGGACACAGATACGCAGTATTTT. It specifies CAISEGQDTDTQYF.

The J gene is TRBJ2-5, the V gene TRBV5-6, with a possible D match to TRBD2 (6 bases). CDR1 and CDR2 from the germline V gene are SGHDT and YYEEEE. V dropped 3 bases and J dropped 2 bases, with 11 bases sitting between them. This CDR3 spans 14 amino acids. The CDR3 coding sequence is TGTGCCAGCAGCTGGGGACTGATTCAAGAGACCCAGTACTTC. Protein sequence: CASSWGLIQETQYF.

DNA for the CDR3: TGTGCCAGCAGTGAGCCTAGCGGGAGGGCCTACGAGCAGTACTTC. This translates into CASSEPSGRAYEQYF. The V gene is TRBV2, the J gene TRBJ2-7; 12 positions match TRBD2. Trimming at V came to 3 bases and at J to 2 bases, leaving 2 bases not matched to a gene. There are 15 residues in the CDR3. The germline gives CDR1 SNHLY, CDR2 FYNNEI.

V usage is TRBV11-2 and J usage is TRBJ2-5; D remains unclear. The ends were cut back, 0 bases at V and 5 bases at J, with 4 bases in the middle. This CDR3 is 12 amino acids long. Germline assignment: CDR1 SGHAT and CDR2 FQNNGV. In nucleotides, the CDR3 is TGTGCCAGCAGCTTAGATCCCGAGACCCAGTACTTC. Residues: CASSLDPETQYF. Variable domain in full (rest from reference TRBV11-2 and TRBJ2-5): EAGVAQSPRYKIIEKRQSVAFWCNPISGHATLYWYQQILGQGPKLLIQFQNNGVVDDSQLPKDRFSAERLKGVDSTLKIQPAKLEDSAVYLCASSLDPETQYFGPGTRLLVL.

The gene calls are TRBV15 and TRBJ1-2, with a possible D match to TRBD1 (5 bases). V shed 3 bases and J shed 4 bases, with 9 bases lying between them. The CDR3 has 13 amino acids. Germline V CDR1 and CDR2: LNHNV, YYDKDF (reference sequence). CDR3 coding DNA: TGTGCCACCAGCAGGGGGGACCTCTATGGCTACACCTTC. Protein product: CATSRGDLYGYTF.

The V call is TRBV28, the J call TRBJ2-1, with TRBD1 matching over 9 bases. V was pared by 5 bases and J by 6 bases, with 5 bases of the junction left unmatched. CDR1 is MDHEN, CDR2 SYDVKM, per germline. CDR3 length: 14 residues. The CDR3 bases are TGTGCCAGCAGTACACCGGGACAGGGCAATGAGCAGTTCTTC. As protein: CASSTPGQGNEQFF.

This clone was detected once. The rearrangement links TRBV18 to TRBJ2-7; no clear D. The CDR3 is made up of 15 amino acids. The V end lost 4 bases, the J end lost 5 bases, and 18 bases lay between the germline ends. The germline V gene has CDR1 KGHSH and CDR2 LQKENI. CDR3 in amino acids: CASSLTRLDLNEQYF. CDR3 DNA: TGTGCCAGCTCACTTACGCGTCTAGACCTTAACGAGCAGTACTTC.